This TCR beta chain originates from a study of T cell responses to AZD1222 COVID-19 vaccine. Profiling relied on immunoSEQ multiplex PCR, and the TCRdb table lists in-frame clones only, not all of them. Among 95,000 to 150,000 clones listed, roughly 87% were seen once. The CDR3 has 12 amino acids. With 7 bases removed from V and 4 bases from J, the gap between germline ends came to 10 bases. CDR1 MNHEY and CDR2 SVGAGI come from the germline V gene. The chain combines TRBV6-5 with TRBJ1-2; D is unclear. This specimen was peripheral blood, taken on day 0 of AZD1222 vaccination. This receptor was taken from an adult in good health. The CDR3 DNA reads TGTGCCAGCAAAGATGGAGGCTATGGCTACACCTTC. This encodes CASKDGGYGYTF.